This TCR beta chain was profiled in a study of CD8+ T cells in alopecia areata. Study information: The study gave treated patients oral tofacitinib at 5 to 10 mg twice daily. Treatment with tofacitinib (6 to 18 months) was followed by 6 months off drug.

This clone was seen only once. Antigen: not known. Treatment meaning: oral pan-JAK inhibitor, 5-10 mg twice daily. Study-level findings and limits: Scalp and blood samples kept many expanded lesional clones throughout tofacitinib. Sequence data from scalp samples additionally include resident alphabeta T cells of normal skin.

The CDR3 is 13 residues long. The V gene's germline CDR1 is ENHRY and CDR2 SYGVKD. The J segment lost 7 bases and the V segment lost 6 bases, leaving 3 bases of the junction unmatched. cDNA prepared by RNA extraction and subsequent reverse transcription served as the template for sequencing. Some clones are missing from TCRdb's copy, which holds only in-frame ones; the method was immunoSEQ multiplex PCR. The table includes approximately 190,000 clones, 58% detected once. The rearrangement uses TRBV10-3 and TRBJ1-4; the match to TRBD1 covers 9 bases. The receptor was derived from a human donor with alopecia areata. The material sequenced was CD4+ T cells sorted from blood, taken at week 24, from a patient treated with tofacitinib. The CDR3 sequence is CAIRTGGSEKLFF. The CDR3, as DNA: TGTGCCATCAGGACAGGGGGAAGTGAAAAACTGTTTTTT.